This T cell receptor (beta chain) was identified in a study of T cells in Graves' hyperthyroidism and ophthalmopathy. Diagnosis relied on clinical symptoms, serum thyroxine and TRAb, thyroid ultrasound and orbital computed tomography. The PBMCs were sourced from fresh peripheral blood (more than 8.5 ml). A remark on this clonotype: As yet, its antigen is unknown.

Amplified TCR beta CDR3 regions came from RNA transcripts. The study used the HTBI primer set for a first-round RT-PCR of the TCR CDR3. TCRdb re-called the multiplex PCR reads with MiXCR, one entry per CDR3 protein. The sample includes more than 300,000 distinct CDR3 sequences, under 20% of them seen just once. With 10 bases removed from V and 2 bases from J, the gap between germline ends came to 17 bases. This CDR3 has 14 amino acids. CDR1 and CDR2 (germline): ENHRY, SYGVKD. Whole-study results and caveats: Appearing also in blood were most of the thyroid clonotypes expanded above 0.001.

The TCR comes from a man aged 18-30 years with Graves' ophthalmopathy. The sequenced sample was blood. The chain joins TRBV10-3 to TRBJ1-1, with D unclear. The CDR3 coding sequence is TGTGCCAGCGCCAACCTACAGAGAAACACTGAAGCTTTCTTT. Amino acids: CASANLQRNTEAFF.